These 15 T cell receptor beta chains came from one sample sequenced in a study of low-dose radiotherapy and immunotherapy resistance in tumors. Both TCRalpha and TCRbeta chains were reverse transcribed with V-gene-specific primers. TCRs were put through approximately 21 PCR cycles of amplification with Phusion. A constant-region primer and the V-primer adapter served as the primer pair. TCRdb reprocessed the reads via MiXCR and lists one record per CDR3 protein. The table records some 60,000 distinct CDR3 sequences, more than 25% of them present only once. Time point here: before trial treatment. The sequences come from PBMCs, collected before treatment. These receptors all stem from a male donor with rectosigmoid adenocarcinoma.

In this sample, this clonotype turned up many times. This chain connects TRBV20-1 to TRBJ2-1, with D possibly matching TRBD2 (5 bases). The CDR3 runs 14 residues. With 3 bases removed from V and 0 bases from J, the gap between germline ends came to 9 bases. Germline values: CDR1 DFQATT, CDR2 SNEGSKA (reference sequence). CDR3 sequence (DNA): TGCAGTGCTAGTCGAGGGAACTCCTACAATGAGCAGTTCTTC. Translation: CSASRGNSYNEQFF.

V and J are TRBV3-1 and TRBJ2-3; 9 bases match TRBD2. With V trimmed by 5 bases and J by 0 bases, 12 bases remained unmatched. There are 18 residues in the CDR3. The germline V gene encodes CDR1 LGHDT and CDR2 YNNKEL (reference sequence). This CDR3 reads CASSLKRPSGTSTDTQYF. Written as DNA, the CDR3 is TGTGCCAGCAGCTTAAAAAGGCCTAGCGGGACTAGCACAGATACGCAGTATTTT.

This clonotype was detected ten times or more. This chain links TRBV7-2 with TRBJ2-5; 11 bases are shared with TRBD2. This CDR3 has 15 residues. V lost 1 base and J lost 8; bases outside the gene matches: 6. Germline loops: CDR1 SGHTA, CDR2 FQGNSA. DNA for the CDR3: TGTGCCAGCAGCTTAGTAATAGCGGGAGGGCCCACCCAGTACTTC. Translating it yields CASSLVIAGGPTQYF.

This clonotype was seen many times. The rearrangement joins TRBV2 to TRBJ2-2, with D hard to call. In germline, CDR1 is SNHLY, CDR2 FYNNEI. The CDR3 extends over 14 amino acids. V was clipped by 4 bases and J by 5 bases, with 11 bases between them. The CDR3 sequence: CASSAVALTGELFF. The CDR3 coding sequence is TGTGCCAGCAGTGCGGTAGCCCTAACCGGGGAGCTGTTTTTT.

This clonotype was found many times. The genes are TRBV5-6 and TRBJ2-7; 8 positions match TRBD1. The CDR3 sequence is 14 residues long. The V and J ends lost 1 base and 6 bases, in that order; junction bases with no gene match: 6. Germline V gene data show CDR1 as SGHDT and CDR2 as YYEEEE. CDR3 bases: TGTGCCAGCAGCTTGTACAGGGGGTTCGGCGAGCAGTACTTC. Translation: CASSLYRGFGEQYF. Based on the CDR3 plus reference TRBV5-6 and TRBJ2-7, the full variable domain is DAGVTQSPTHLIKTRGQQVTLRCSPKSGHDTVSWYQQALGQGPQFIFQYYEEEERQRGNFPDRFSGHQFPNYSSELNVNALLLGDSALYLCASSLYRGFGEQYFGPGTRLTVT.

Points on this clonotype: It differs at one base from a far larger clone, so likely a read error. The rearrangement links TRBV6-5 to TRBJ1-5, with no clear D. This CDR3 has 15 residues. CDR1 and CDR2 from the germline V gene are MNHEY and SVGAGI. CDR3 region: CANSSRGDSNQPQHF. CDR3 nucleotide sequence: TGTGCCAACAGTTCCCGCGGAGATAGCAATCAGCCCCAGCATTTT.

This clonotype appeared many times. This chain joins TRBV4-3 and TRBJ2-1; D remains unclear. CDR1 and CDR2 (germline): LGHNA, YSLEER. Between the trimmed V and J ends, which lost 0 bases and 4 bases, there was a span of 13 bases. This CDR3 region has 16 residues. CDR3 coding DNA: TGCGCCAGCAGCCAAGATTCTTGGTCCGATTACAATGAGCAGTTCTTC. Encoded protein: CASSQDSWSDYNEQFF.

The chain links TRBV7-2 to TRBJ2-7, with TRBD2 matching over 9 bases. V was pared by 5 bases and J by 0 bases, with 11 bases of the junction left unmatched. Germline lookup yields CDR1 SGHTA and CDR2 FQGNSA. The CDR3 runs to 17 residues. CDR3: CASSLGGLAGLSYEQYF. For the CDR3, the DNA is TGTGCCAGCAGCCTAGGGGGCCTAGCGGGGCTCTCCTACGAGCAGTACTTC.

Note on this clonotype: A single base is all that separates this from a far larger clone, so a read error is likely. The chain carries TRBV27 and TRBJ2-3, with 7 bases lining up with TRBD2. The CDR3 length is 17 residues. Germline V gene data show CDR1 as MNHEY and CDR2 as SMNVEV (reference sequence). V was pared by 10 bases and J by 4 bases, with 20 bases of the junction left unmatched. The CDR3 sequence: CANPPSRGGRGADTQYF. The CDR3 DNA reads TGTGCCAACCCCCCGTCTCGTGGCGGGAGAGGGGCAGATACGCAGTATTTT.

This clonotype was counted ten times or more. This rearrangement joins TRBV28 to TRBJ2-7; D call uncertain. The V gene lost 1 base and the J gene lost 6 bases, with 4 bases spanning the gap. In germline, CDR1 is MDHEN, CDR2 SYDVKM. The CDR3 is 11 amino acids. The DNA of the CDR3 is TGTGCCAGCAGTTTATTTGGCGAGCAGTACTTC. This gives the protein CASSLFGEQYF. Full variable domain (outside the CDR3, taken from reference TRBV28 and TRBJ2-7): DVKVTQSSRYLVKRTGEKVFLECVQDMDHENMFWYRQDPGLGLRLIYFSYDVKMKEKGDIPEGYSVSREKKERFSLILESASTNQTSMYLCASSLFGEQYFGPGTRLTVT.

The chain couples TRBV4-3 to TRBJ2-6; TRBD2 aligns across 10 bases. This CDR3 has 19 residues. Germline V gene lookup returns CDR1 LGHNA and CDR2 YSLEER. V lost 1 base to trimming and J lost 2 bases; unmatched junction nucleotides: 8. The chain's CDR3 is CASSQVASGRAPGANVLTF. The CDR3 DNA is TGCGCCAGCAGCCAAGTGGCGAGCGGGAGGGCCCCTGGGGCCAACGTCCTGACTTTC.

This clonotype was picked up a small number of times. The CDR3 here is CASSSGTGEAKNIQYF. CDR3 sequence (DNA): TGTGCCAGCTCATCAGGGACAGGAGAAGCCAAAAACATTCAGTACTTC. The V and J genes are TRBV18 and TRBJ2-4, with 8 bases fitting TRBD1. V shed 5 bases, J shed 0 bases, and the junction held 6 bases outside the gene matches. Germline loops: CDR1 KGHSH, CDR2 LQKENI. The CDR3 loop spans 16 amino acids.

The rearrangement joins TRBV29-1 to TRBJ1-1; no firm D call. The CDR3 totals 11 residues. V was cut by 4 bases and J by 7 bases, with 10 bases left in between. Germline loops: CDR1 SQVTM, CDR2 ANQGSEA. The CDR3 loop reads CSVASSLEAFF. DNA of the CDR3: TGCAGCGTTGCAAGCAGCCTTGAAGCTTTCTTT.

This clonotype was observed at least ten times. The genes are TRBV15 and TRBJ2-7, with D unclear. The germline V gene has CDR1 LNHNV and CDR2 YYDKDF (reference sequence). The CDR3 is 14 residues long. Between the trimmed V and J ends, which lost 1 base and 3 bases, there was a span of 10 bases. DNA of the CDR3: TGTGCCACCAGCAGAGGATTCGGCCGCTACGAGCAGTACTTC. Residues: CATSRGFGRYEQYF.

This clonotype has ten or more counts. V gene TRBV5-1 combines with J gene TRBJ2-3; 7 bases fit TRBD2. This CDR3 is 15 amino acids long. From germline, CDR1 is SGHRS and CDR2 YFSETQ. V was clipped by 2 bases and J by 2 bases; unmatched bases: 5. CDR3 nucleotide sequence: TGCGCCAGCAGCTTAGGAACTAGCGACACAGATACGCAGTATTTT. This translates into CASSLGTSDTDTQYF.